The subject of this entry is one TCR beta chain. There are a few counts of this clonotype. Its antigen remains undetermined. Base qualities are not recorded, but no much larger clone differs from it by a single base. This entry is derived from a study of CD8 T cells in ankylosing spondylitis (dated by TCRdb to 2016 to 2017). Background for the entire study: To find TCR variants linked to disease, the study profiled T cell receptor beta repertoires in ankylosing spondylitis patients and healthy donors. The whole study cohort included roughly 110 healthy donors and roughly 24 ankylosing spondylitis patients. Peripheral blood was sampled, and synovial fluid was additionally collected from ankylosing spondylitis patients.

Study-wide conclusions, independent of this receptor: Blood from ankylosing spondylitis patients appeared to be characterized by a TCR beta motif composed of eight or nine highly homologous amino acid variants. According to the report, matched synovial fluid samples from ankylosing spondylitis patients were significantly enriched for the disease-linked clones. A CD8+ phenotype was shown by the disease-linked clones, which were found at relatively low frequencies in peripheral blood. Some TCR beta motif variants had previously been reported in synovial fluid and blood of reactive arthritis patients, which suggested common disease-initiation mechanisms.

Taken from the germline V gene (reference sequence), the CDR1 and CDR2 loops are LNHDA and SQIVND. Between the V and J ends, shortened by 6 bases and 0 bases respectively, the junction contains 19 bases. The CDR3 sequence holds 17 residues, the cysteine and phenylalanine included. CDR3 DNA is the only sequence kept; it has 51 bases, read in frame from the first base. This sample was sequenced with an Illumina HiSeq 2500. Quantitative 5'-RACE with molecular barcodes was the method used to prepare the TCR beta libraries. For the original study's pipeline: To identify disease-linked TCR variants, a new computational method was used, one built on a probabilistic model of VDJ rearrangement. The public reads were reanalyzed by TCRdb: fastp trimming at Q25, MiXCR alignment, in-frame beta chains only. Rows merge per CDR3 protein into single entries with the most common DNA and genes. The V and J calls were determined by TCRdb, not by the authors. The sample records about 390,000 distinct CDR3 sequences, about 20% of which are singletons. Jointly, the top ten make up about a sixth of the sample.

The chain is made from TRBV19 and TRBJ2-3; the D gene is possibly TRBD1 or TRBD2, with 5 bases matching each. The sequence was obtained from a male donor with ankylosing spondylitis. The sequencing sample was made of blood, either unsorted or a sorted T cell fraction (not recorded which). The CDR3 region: CASSTPRDDRSTDTQYF. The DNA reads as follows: TGTGCCAGTAGCACCCCCCGGGACGACCGTAGCACAGATACGCAGTATTTT.